This is a list of T cell receptor beta chains from one sample in a study of T cells after yellow fever vaccination. Each CDR3 protein gets one entry after TCRdb re-called the 5' RACE reads with MiXCR. The sample has some 550,000 distinct CDR3 sequences, about a fifth seen once. The sample consisted of PBMCs, taken 15 days after the yellow fever booster vaccination. The receptors were sampled from a man in his thirties or forties who received the YFV17D yellow fever vaccine. Both conserved end residues are part of each CDR3. Not every row has a clone size; where given, it reads once, few, many or a size class.

>few|TRBV7-2|TRBJ1-4
CASSLWGSYEKLFF
>.|TRBV6-4|TRBJ1-1
CASSDSSKNTEAFF
>few|TRBV12-3/TRBV12-4|TRBJ1-1
CASRDKDREGTEAFF
>.|TRBV5-6|TRBJ2-1
CASSTTGGGQFF
>few|TRBV12-3/TRBV12-4|TRBJ2-3
CASRATSGTDTQYF
>few|TRBV6-5|TRBJ2-7
CASSKGTSTYF
>many|TRBV19|TRBJ2-3
CASSLDPKNTQYF
>.|TRBV27|TRBJ2-7
CASTAGTGGYEQYF
>.|TRBV5-1|TRBJ1-1
CASTEQGLTEAFF
>few|TRBV28|TRBJ2-5
CASRRDRLRGETQYF
>few|TRBV20-1|TRBJ1-3
CSARDEAPQGPSGNTIYF
>few|TRBV5-1|TRBJ2-1
CASSQMSGSYNEQFF
>.|TRBV29-1|TRBJ2-1
CSVWLRSYNEQFF
>few|TRBV25-1|TRBJ2-5
CASMGGYQETQYF
>many|TRBV9|TRBJ2-7
CASSTLAGVLTHEQYF
>few|TRBV30|TRBJ2-7
CAWSTRVSYEQYF
>many|TRBV7-9|TRBJ2-7
CASSRPGQNYEQYF
>.|TRBV5-4|TRBJ2-2
CASSRTQPGGTGELFF
>few|TRBV7-9|TRBJ1-5
CASSRTDSRNQPQHF
>few|TRBV9|TRBJ2-7
CASSNLREQYF
>.|TRBV12-3/TRBV12-4|TRBJ2-3
CASTGGWRDRTDTQYF
>many|TRBV7-3|TRBJ2-5
CASSFLPEAETQYF
>.|TRBV12-3/TRBV12-4|TRBJ2-7
CASSLGQGLTVYEQYF
>.|TRBV6-1|TRBJ2-7
CASRTAGTPWYEQYF
>.|TRBV10-3|TRBJ2-1
CAISESLGTSGNEQFF
>few|TRBV11-3|TRBJ2-1
CASSSTRGSYNEQFF
>.|TRBV29-1|TRBJ2-2
CSVGSLGELFF
>.|TRBV6-2/TRBV6-3|TRBJ2-3
CASTYSDTQYF
>.|TRBV20-1|TRBJ2-5
CSATGTAKETQYF
>.|TRBV4-3|TRBJ1-6
CASSQNGQLNSPLHF
>few|TRBV9|TRBJ2-3
CASSPRPGTDTQYF
>.|TRBV5-4|TRBJ2-3
CASSFVGTNTDTQYF
>.|TRBV5-1|TRBJ2-5
CASSYRHPSQETQYF
>.|TRBV10-3|TRBJ2-1
CAISPREGLYNEQFF
>.|TRBV5-1|TRBJ2-5
CASSAPLGEETQYF
>few|TRBV11-2|TRBJ2-6
CASSLGGTLASGANVLTF
>.|TRBV29-1|TRBJ2-5
CSVRHNQETQYF
>few|TRBV7-2|TRBJ1-2
CASSFGYGYTF
>few|TRBV7-2|TRBJ2-1
CASSNYEGHNEQFF
>.|TRBV14|TRBJ2-5
CASSQREETQYF